This T cell receptor (beta chain) appears in the sequencing data of a study of identical twins (TCRdb year 2016). Context from the whole study: To test whether fetal clonotypes persist, this study deep-sequenced TCR alpha and beta repertoires from monozygotic twins, from unrelated adults of various ages, and from cord blood. To rule out contamination, the twin experiments were replicated at different times with different library preparation protocols.

The receptor library was made with 5' RACE. The run used an Illumina HiSeq 2000. A universal primer binding site was added through template switching, and the final cDNA carried a unique molecular identifier so that TCR cDNA molecules could be counted accurately. First-strand cDNA for TCR alpha and beta chains was synthesized from specific primers in the conserved constant-segment region. To control for contamination, every cDNA library was double barcoded, receiving both a SMART-Mk sample barcode and Illumina barcodes. TruSeq adapter sequences along with Illumina sample barcodes were introduced in two successive PCR steps. TCR alpha and beta cDNA libraries were sequenced on the Illumina HiSeq platform with custom primers. In the authors' own workflow: MiGEC was used to process raw reads and extract unique molecular identifiers, and MiXCR was used to find CDR3 positions. Recombination models were inferred per individual with the repgenHMM and IGoR tools using an EM algorithm. Shared clonotype analysis was performed with the tcR package in R, normalizing sharing by the product of cloneset sizes. To study raw recombination free of thymic and clonal selection effects, out-of-frame nonproductive sequences were analyzed. TCRdb handled the public reads itself, with Q25 trimming in fastp and clone calling in MiXCR, and kept productive beta chains. Under each unique CDR3 protein, matching rows form one entry showing the most common genes and DNA. TCRdb's processing, not the study's, gives the V and J calls here. The sample profile shows roughly 1.6 million distinct CDR3 sequences; about 31% of them were found once. The top ten hold about 0.27% of the sample.

The full study reports these points: Compared with coincidental sharing between unrelated individuals, out-of-frame TCR alpha sequences shared between twins had an excess of sequences with low generation probability. In monozygotic twins, out-of-frame TCR alpha sharing was systematically underestimated by recombination models, although the models agreed with sharing between unrelated individuals. A weaker excess of twin sharing was found in beta out-of-frame sequences because the signal-to-noise ratio was lowered by fewer shared sequences. Invariant T cells such as MAIT and iNKT could partly confound zero-insertion analyses, though diverse VJ usage argued against this for most clonotypes. Because the same donors could not be followed over many years, the conclusions relied on cross-sectional statistical analysis. Fewer insertions were carried by abundant cord blood beta clonotypes, a similar but weaker trend appeared in young adult naive repertoires, and no such trend appeared in memory repertoires.

Only healthy Caucasian donors were included. This clonotype was picked up a small number of times. The clone's antigen remains unknown. Nothing much larger sits one base from this clone, and base qualities are not available. This clonotype originated in a newborn girl in good health. The specimen was cord blood.

The nucleotide sequence is given as TGTGCCAGCAGCTTTACAAATAGCGCAGATACGCAGTATTTT. It specifies CASSFTNSADTQYF. The sequence links TRBV11-2 to TRBJ2-3, with a weak D call of TRBD2 (5 bases match). The V end loses 3 bases and the J end loses 4 bases, and a stretch of 11 bases separates them. According to the germline V gene, CDR1 reads SGHAT and CDR2 reads FQNNGV. From its cysteine to its phenylalanine, the CDR3 spans 14 amino acids. This entry keeps only the CDR3 DNA: 42 bases, framed from base 1.